A selection of T cell receptor beta chains follows, all from one sample in a study of cytomegalovirus exposure and HLA in healthy donors. The method was immunoSEQ multiplex PCR; TCRdb's version includes in-frame clones alone and lacks a portion of them. Of around 140,000 clones detected, nearly 80% appear once; the ten largest clones hold approximately 1.1%. Sequencing was performed on PBMCs. These receptors were taken from a male donor in good health and CMV-seronegative. CDR3s include the opening cysteine and the closing phenylalanine or tryptophan. D genes are given only for firm matches. Rows may omit the clone size; those that give it use once, few, many or a size class.

d_gene | abundance | j_gene | v_gene | CDR3aa | CDR3nt
- | few | TRBJ1-1 | TRBV9 | CASSQGRDMNTEAFF | TGTGCCAGCAGTCAGGGCAGAGATATGAACACTGAAGCTTTCTTT
- | - | TRBJ2-3 | TRBV14 | CASSLFGGGRDTQYF | TGTGCCAGCAGCCTCTTTGGGGGCGGGAGAGATACGCAGTATTTT
TRBD2 | - | TRBJ2-2 | TRBV18 | CASSPRSSGTNTGELFF | TGTGCCAGCTCACCGAGGTCTAGCGGGACGAACACCGGGGAGCTGTTTTTT
TRBD1 | - | TRBJ2-7 | TRBV29-1 | CSVDRGRYEQYF | TGCAGCGTTGACAGGGGGCGATACGAGCAGTACTTC
TRBD2 | - | TRBJ2-2 | TRBV6-1 | CASRVSGGSAGELFF | TGTGCCAGCAGGGTTAGCGGGGGTTCCGCCGGGGAGCTGTTTTTT
TRBD1 | - | TRBJ1-5 | TRBV15 | CATSSPGQVSNQPQHF | TGTGCCACCAGCAGCCCAGGACAGGTTAGCAATCAGCCCCAGCATTTT
TRBD1 | - | TRBJ2-3 | TRBV5-1 | CASSLGTGWSDTQYF | TGCGCCAGCAGCTTAGGGACAGGGTGGAGTGATACGCAGTATTTT
- | - | TRBJ1-6 | TRBV30 | CAWSVGAPDNSPLHF | TGTGCCTGGAGTGTGGGGGCGCCTGATAATTCACCCCTCCACTTT
TRBD1 | - | TRBJ2-5 | TRBV9 | CASSAGQGETQYF | TGTGCCAGCAGCGCCGGACAGGGGGAGACCCAGTACTTC
TRBD1 | once | TRBJ1-5 | TRBV15 | CATSRDGQGTQPQHF | TGTGCCACCAGCAGGGACGGACAGGGAACTCAGCCCCAGCATTTT
- | - | TRBJ2-7 | TRBV2 | CASSLQYEQYF | TGTGCCAGCAGCCTACAGTACGAGCAGTACTTC
TRBD1 | once | TRBJ1-2 | TRBV4-2 | CASSQATGQLGYGYTF | TGTGCCAGCAGCCAGGCCACGGGACAGTTGGGCTATGGCTACACCTTC
TRBD1 | - | TRBJ1-2 | TRBV5-1 | CASSSTTGAQGNYGYTF | TGCGCCAGCAGCTCAACGACAGGGGCGCAGGGGAACTATGGCTACACCTTC
TRBD1 | once | TRBJ2-2 | TRBV7-9 | CASSLSRTGKTGELFF | TGTGCCAGCAGTCTTAGCCGGACAGGGAAAACCGGGGAGCTGTTTTTT
- | - | TRBJ1-6 | TRBV5-6 | CASSLRGSYNSPLHF | TGTGCCAGCAGCTTGAGAGGGTCCTATAATTCACCCCTCCACTTT
- | once | TRBJ2-3 | TRBV7-2 | CASSIDRTSGLDTQYF | TGTGCCAGCAGCATAGACAGAACAAGCGGGTTAGATACGCAGTATTTT
- | once | TRBJ2-3 | TRBV10-3 | CAIKRTNTDTQYF | TGTGCCATCAAAAGGACAAACACAGATACGCAGTATTTT
- | few | TRBJ1-1 | TRBV6-4 | CASSDSSRGTEAFF | TGTGCCAGCAGTGACTCGAGCAGGGGAACTGAAGCTTTCTTT
TRBD2 | - | TRBJ2-7 | TRBV5-1 | CASSWTSGGASYEQYF | TGCGCCAGCAGTTGGACTAGCGGGGGAGCCTCCTACGAGCAGTACTTC
TRBD2 | - | TRBJ2-7 | TRBV11-2 | CASRTGTLTSGSYEQYF | TGTGCCAGCAGGACGGGGACCTTGACTAGCGGGAGCTACGAGCAGTACTTC
- | - | TRBJ2-7 | TRBV18 | CASSPVTEKYEQYF | TGTGCCAGCTCACCTGTGACAGAAAAATACGAGCAGTACTTC
TRBD1 | - | TRBJ2-1 | TRBV30 | CAWSAGTGVNEQFF | TGTGCCTGGAGTGCAGGGACAGGGGTTAATGAGCAGTTCTTC
- | - | TRBJ2-5 | TRBV9 | CASSVDGGWETQYF | TGTGCCAGCAGCGTAGACGGAGGTTGGGAGACCCAGTACTTC
TRBD1 | - | TRBJ1-1 | TRBV27 | CASSLYSGQGSLAFF | TGTGCCAGCAGTTTATACTCCGGACAGGGGTCTTTAGCTTTCTTT
- | - | TRBJ1-5 | TRBV19 | CASKEGLDNQPQHF | TGTGCCAGTAAGGAGGGGTTGGACAATCAGCCCCAGCATTTT
- | few | TRBJ2-7 | TRBV2 | CASSEVAGQQYF | TGTGCCAGCAGTGAAGTGGCAGGTCAGCAGTACTTC
TRBD1 | - | TRBJ1-2 | TRBV11-3 | CASSLAGTAFTF | TGTGCCAGCAGCTTAGCCGGGACAGCTTTCACCTTC
- | - | TRBJ1-3 | TRBV7-8 | CASSQLSSTSGNTIYF | TGTGCCAGCAGCCAACTCTCCTCTACCTCTGGAAACACCATATATTTT
TRBD2 | once | TRBJ2-1 | TRBV4-2 | CASSPGTAGGYNEQFF | TGTGCCAGCAGCCCAGGTACAGCGGGGGGTTACAATGAGCAGTTCTTC
TRBD1 | - | TRBJ2-7 | TRBV18 | CASSRSTGELGEQYF | TGTGCCAGCTCACGATCGACAGGGGAATTGGGGGAGCAGTACTTC
- | - | TRBJ2-7 | TRBV14 | CASRHPTQAGVYEQYF | TGTGCCAGCAGGCATCCGACACAAGCGGGTGTCTACGAGCAGTACTTC
- | few | TRBJ2-5 | TRBV29-1 | CSVDGGEQETQYF | TGCAGCGTTGATGGCGGGGAACAAGAGACCCAGTACTTC
- | - | TRBJ2-5 | TRBV12-5 | CASGLAGEETQYF | TGTGCTAGTGGTTTGGCAGGGGAGGAGACCCAGTACTTC
- | - | TRBJ2-3 | TRBV6-6 | CASSSLSTSDTQYF | TGTGCCAGCAGTTCCCTTTCGACTAGTGATACGCAGTATTTT
TRBD1 | - | TRBJ2-7 | TRBV27 | CASSFPDRVLPYEQYF | TGTGCCAGCAGTTTTCCGGACAGGGTCCTTCCCTACGAGCAGTACTTC
- | - | TRBJ1-2 | TRBV18 | CASSPTSEVPPNYGYTF | TGTGCCAGCTCACCAACATCGGAGGTGCCCCCTAACTATGGCTACACCTTC
TRBD2 | - | TRBJ2-1 | TRBV5-4 | CASSPSGTTAYNEQFF | TGTGCCAGCAGCCCTTCCGGGACTACGGCCTACAATGAGCAGTTCTTC
TRBD1 | - | TRBJ2-1 | TRBV6-1 | CASRQGTLNEQFF | TGTGCCAGCAGACAGGGGACGTTGAATGAGCAGTTCTTC
- | - | TRBJ1-5 | TRBV18 | CASSQGDSNQPQHF | TGTGCCAGCTCTCAGGGCGATAGCAATCAGCCCCAGCATTTT
TRBD1 | - | TRBJ2-7 | TRBV4-3 | CASSQGPGQGHEQYF | TGCGCCAGCAGCCAAGGACCGGGACAGGGCCACGAGCAGTACTTC
- | - | TRBJ2-7 | TRBV27 | CASSLRKYYEQYF | TGTGCCAGCAGTTTGCGCAAATATTACGAGCAGTACTTC
TRBD1 | - | TRBJ2-4 | TRBV11-3 | CASSLGGGGKNIQYF | TGTGCCAGCAGCTTAGGAGGGGGCGGCAAAAACATTCAGTACTTC
TRBD2 | - | TRBJ2-3 | TRBV18 | CASSPPNSGVTDTQYF | TGTGCCAGCTCACCACCCAATAGCGGGGTCACAGATACGCAGTATTTT
- | once | TRBJ2-7 | TRBV7-9 | CSSSPQGGEQYF | TGTTCCAGCAGCCCTCAGGGGGGCGAGCAGTACTTC
- | - | TRBJ1-5 | TRBV5-8 | CASSDRTDPLNQPQHF | TGTGCCAGCAGCGACCGGACAGACCCCCTGAATCAGCCCCAGCATTTT